Presented here are 5 T cell receptor beta chains from one specimen sequenced in a study of cytomegalovirus exposure and HLA in healthy donors. Repertoires were generated with immunoSEQ multiplex PCR, while TCRdb's copy carries only in-frame clones and drops some. The sample lists roughly 50,000 clones, 93% occurring once. Material: PBMCs. These receptors all come from a woman between 18 and 29 years old in good health and CMV-seropositive.

This chain uses TRBV4-1 with TRBJ2-1, with 12 bases fitting TRBD1. Unmatched junction bases numbered 7, after V lost 4 bases and J lost 9 bases. Germline values: CDR1 MGHRA, CDR2 YSYEKL. This CDR3 has 15 amino acids. CDR3 residues: CASSPRDRGHGEQFF. Here the CDR3 DNA reads TGCGCCAGCAGCCCCCGGGACAGGGGGCATGGTGAGCAGTTCTTC.

The rearrangement uses TRBV7-8 and TRBJ1-1, with D uncertain. The CDR3 has 14 amino acids. Trimming shortened V by 2 bases and J by 1 base, and 8 bases separated the two germline ends. Germline V gives CDR1 SGHVS, CDR2 FQNEAQ. CDR3 DNA sequence: TGTGCCAGCAGCTTATATCAGAAGAACACTGAAGCTTTCTTT. Residues: CASSLYQKNTEAFF.

The V call is TRBV28, the J call TRBJ1-2; 7 nucleotides match TRBD1. This CDR3 contains 16 residues. With V trimmed by 8 bases and J by 1 base, 13 bases remained unmatched. Germline CDR1 is MDHEN and CDR2 is SYDVKM. The CDR3 nucleotides read TGTGCCAGCCGAGTTTCAGGACAGGTGATTAACTATGGCTACACCTTC. Protein product: CASRVSGQVINYGYTF.

This clone has just a few counts. This chain joins TRBV27 and TRBJ1-2; D not certain. This CDR3 has 13 residues. Trimming removed 2 bases from V and 6 bases from J, with 10 bases in between. Germline CDR1 MNHEY, CDR2 SMNVEV (reference sequence). The CDR3 DNA follows: TGTGCCAGCAGTTTAACAGTGTTGGATGGCTACACCTTC. As protein: CASSLTVLDGYTF.

The chain is built from TRBV6-5 and TRBJ1-1, with D possibly being TRBD1 (6 bases). This CDR3 has 12 residues. V lost 4 bases and J 10 bases, leaving 13 bases between the germline ends. Germline assignment: CDR1 MNHEY and CDR2 SVGAGI. This CDR3 is CASSSPTGRAFF. The CDR3 nucleotides are TGTGCCAGCAGTTCCCCGACAGGTCGAGCTTTCTTT.